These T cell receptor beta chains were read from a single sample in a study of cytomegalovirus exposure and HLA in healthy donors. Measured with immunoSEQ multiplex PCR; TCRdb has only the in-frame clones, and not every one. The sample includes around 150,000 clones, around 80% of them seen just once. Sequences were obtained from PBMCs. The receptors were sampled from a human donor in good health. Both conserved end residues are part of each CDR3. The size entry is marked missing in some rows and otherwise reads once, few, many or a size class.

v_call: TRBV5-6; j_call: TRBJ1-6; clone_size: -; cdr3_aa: CASSLSEGSSPLHF
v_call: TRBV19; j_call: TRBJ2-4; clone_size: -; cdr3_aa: CASTRGVHGAKNIQYF
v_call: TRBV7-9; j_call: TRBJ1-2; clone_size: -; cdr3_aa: CSSSLYSAGDLPNYGYTF
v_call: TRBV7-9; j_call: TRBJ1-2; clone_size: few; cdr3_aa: CASSLEQGPNYGYTF
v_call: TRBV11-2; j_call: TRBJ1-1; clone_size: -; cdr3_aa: CASSPPQGNEAFF
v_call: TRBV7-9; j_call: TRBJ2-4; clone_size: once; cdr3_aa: CASSQTGLAGGKNIQYF
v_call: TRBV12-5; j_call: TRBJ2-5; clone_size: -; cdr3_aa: CASGLATSIAETQYF
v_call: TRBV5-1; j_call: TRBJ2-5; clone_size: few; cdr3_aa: CASSLGTSEETQYF
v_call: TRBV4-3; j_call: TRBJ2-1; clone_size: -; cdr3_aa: CASSQDFHPSGGPGVLGEQFF
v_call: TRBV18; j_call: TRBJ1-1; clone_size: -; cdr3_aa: CASSPAQIDTEAFF
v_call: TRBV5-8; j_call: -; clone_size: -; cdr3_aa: CASSLTGLGSYEQYF
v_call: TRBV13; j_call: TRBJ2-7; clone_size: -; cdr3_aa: CASSYRGAAGNPYEQYF
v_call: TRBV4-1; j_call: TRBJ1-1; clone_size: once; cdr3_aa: CASSQEGGNTEAFF
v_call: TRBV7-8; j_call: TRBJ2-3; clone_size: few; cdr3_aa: CASSSLWQRGDTDTQYF
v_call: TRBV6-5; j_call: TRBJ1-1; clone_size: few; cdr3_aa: CASKSRGDGNTEAFF
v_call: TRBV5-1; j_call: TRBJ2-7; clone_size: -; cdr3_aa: CASSLQGVPYEQYF
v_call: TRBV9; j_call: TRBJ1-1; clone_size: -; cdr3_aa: CASSVRGRDTEAFF
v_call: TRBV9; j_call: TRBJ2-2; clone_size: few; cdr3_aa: CASSVEGTGNANTGELFF
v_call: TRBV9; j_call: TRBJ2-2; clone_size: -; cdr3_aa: CASSPRTGQRANTGELFF
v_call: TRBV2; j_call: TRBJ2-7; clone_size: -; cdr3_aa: CASSDGTGTSYEQYF
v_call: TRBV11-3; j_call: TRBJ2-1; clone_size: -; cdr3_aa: CASRGGTGVYEQFF
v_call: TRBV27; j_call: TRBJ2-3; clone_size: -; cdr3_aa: CASSSSPDTQYF
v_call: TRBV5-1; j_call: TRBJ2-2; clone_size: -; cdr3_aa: CASSLQGAGSTGELFF
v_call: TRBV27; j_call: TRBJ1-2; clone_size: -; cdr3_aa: CASSLSATTNYGYTF
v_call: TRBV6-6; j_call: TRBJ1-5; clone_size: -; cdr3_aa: CASTQSRGTDQPQHF
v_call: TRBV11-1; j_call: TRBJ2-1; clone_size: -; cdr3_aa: CASSSGRGGLNEQFF
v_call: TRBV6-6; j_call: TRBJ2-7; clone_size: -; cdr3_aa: CASIRTGSVYEQYF
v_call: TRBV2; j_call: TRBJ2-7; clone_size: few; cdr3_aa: CASRRTGISYEQYF
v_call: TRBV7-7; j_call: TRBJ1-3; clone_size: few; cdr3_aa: CASSLGPNSGNTIYF
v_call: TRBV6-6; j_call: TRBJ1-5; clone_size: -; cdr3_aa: CASSYLWGSNQPQHF
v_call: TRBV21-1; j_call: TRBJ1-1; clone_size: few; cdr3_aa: CASSGRGRHFPTEAFF
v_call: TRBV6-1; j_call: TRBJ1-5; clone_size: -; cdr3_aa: CASSGQGGDQPQHF
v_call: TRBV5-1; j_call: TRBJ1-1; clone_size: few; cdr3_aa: CASSSPSRNTEAFF
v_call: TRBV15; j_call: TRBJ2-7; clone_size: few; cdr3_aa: CATSRDPAVGREQYF
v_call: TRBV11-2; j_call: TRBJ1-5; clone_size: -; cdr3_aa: CASSLEGAYNQPQHF
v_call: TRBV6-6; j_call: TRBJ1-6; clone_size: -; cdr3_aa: CASSYEISYNSPLHF
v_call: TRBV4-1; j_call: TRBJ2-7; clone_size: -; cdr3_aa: CASSQGSYEQYF
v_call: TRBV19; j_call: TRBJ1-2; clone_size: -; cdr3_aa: CASRMAEGEVGGYTF
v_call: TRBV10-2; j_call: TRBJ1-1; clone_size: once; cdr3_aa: CAGGGQGNTEAFF
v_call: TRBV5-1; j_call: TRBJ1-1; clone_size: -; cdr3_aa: CASSLGQGSTEAFF
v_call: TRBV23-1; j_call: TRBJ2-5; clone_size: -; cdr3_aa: CASSQGQLQETQYF
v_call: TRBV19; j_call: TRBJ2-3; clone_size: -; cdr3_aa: CASSISASGGAKDTQYF
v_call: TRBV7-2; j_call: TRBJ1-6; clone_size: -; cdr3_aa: CASSPETGGVSPLHF
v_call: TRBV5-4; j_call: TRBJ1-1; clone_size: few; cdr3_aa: CASSLVDGDRGAFF
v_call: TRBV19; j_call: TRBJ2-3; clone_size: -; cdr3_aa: CASSIDTASRIPDTQYF
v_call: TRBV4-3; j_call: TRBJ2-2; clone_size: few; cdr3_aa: CASSQDYTGELFF
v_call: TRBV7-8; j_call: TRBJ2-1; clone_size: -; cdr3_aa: CASSFRLGAGEYNEQFF
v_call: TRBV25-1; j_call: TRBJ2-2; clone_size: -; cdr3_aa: CASSEAGGPGELFF
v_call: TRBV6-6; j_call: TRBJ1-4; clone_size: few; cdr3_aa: CASSPSGAEKLFF
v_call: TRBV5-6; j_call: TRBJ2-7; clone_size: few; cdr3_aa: CASSLGTSRFSSYEQYF
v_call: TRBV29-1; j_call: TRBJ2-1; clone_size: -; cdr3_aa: CSVDGEVSYNEQFF
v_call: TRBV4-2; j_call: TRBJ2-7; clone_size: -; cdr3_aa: CASSQDGGDRAYEQYF
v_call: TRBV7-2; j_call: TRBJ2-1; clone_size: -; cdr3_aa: CASSWIWGRGKQSEQFF
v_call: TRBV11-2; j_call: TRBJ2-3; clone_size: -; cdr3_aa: CASSLLTGEGTDTQYF
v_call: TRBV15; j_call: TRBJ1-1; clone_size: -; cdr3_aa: CATSRGQVGTEAFF